This T cell receptor (beta chain) was found in a study of blood T cell repertoires in COVID-19. TCRdb's table, derived via immunoSEQ multiplex PCR, lists solely in-frame clones and lacks some. The table includes about 180,000 clones, 75% to 90% detected once. Trimming stripped 0 bases from V and 1 base from J, with 11 bases between. Germline-derived CDR1 and CDR2 are MNHEY and SVGAGI. This CDR3 has 16 residues. The chain carries TRBV6-5 and TRBJ2-3, with D possibly matching TRBD1 (5 bases). The receptor was isolated from a man aged 55 to 69 with acute or convalescent COVID-19. The sequencing input was peripheral blood. CDR3: CASSYSSGWGTDTQYF. CDR3 DNA: TGTGCCAGCAGTTACTCGTCAGGGTGGGGCACAGATACGCAGTATTTT.